The T cell receptor beta chain described here comes from a study of cytomegalovirus exposure and HLA in healthy donors. Findings and caveats of the study: Later analysis reportedly placed an Asian-associated ancestry cluster below the roughly 600-donor mean in N-insertions.

A single count supports this clone. Its antigen is currently unknown. PCR used 60 Vbeta primers and 13 Jbeta primers. TCRdb keeps only in-frame clones here, not all; method: immunoSEQ multiplex PCR. The sample has around 140,000 clones, approximately 80% seen once; the top ten hold 1.1% to 1.5%. V was clipped by 4 bases and J by 0 bases, with 10 bases between them. Germline assignment: CDR1 ENHRY and CDR2 SYGVKD. The CDR3 spans 14 residues. What was sequenced was PBMCs. This clonotype originated in a woman between 35 and 50 years old in good health and CMV-seronegative. The rearrangement joins TRBV10-3 to TRBJ2-7; perhaps TRBD1 as D (6 bases). In DNA form, the CDR3 reads TGTGCCATCAGTGTGGACAGTTACTCCTACGAGCAGTACTTC. Its protein is CAISVDSYSYEQYF.